This is a list of T cell receptor beta chains from one sample in a study of T cell responses to AZD1222 COVID-19 vaccine. Libraries were prepared by immunoSEQ multiplex PCR; TCRdb keeps only in-frame clonotypes and omits some of them. The sample lists around 100,000 clones; around nine tenths were seen once. The input for sequencing was peripheral blood, taken on day 0 of AZD1222 vaccination. The receptors originated from an adult in good health. The CDR3 runs from the conserved cysteine through the conserved F or W. D genes are given only for firm matches. Clone size is stated in some rows and not others, as once, few, many or a class when expanded.

D | J | V | size | DNA | CDR3
. | TRBJ2-3 | TRBV28 | . | TGTGCCAGCATAGGGTCACCTAGCACAGATACGCAGTATTTT | CASIGSPSTDTQYF
. | TRBJ1-5 | TRBV7-9 | few | TGTGCCAGCAGCTTAGGAACTACAGGGAATCAGCCCCAGCATTTT | CASSLGTTGNQPQHF
TRBD1 | TRBJ2-2 | TRBV4-2 | . | TGTGCCAGCAGCCAAACAGACAGGGTTAGAGGCGGGGAGCTGTTTTTT | CASSQTDRVRGGELFF
. | TRBJ1-1 | TRBV9 | . | TGTGCCAGCAGCGCCAGTGGCCCGAACACTGAAGCTTTCTTT | CASSASGPNTEAFF
. | TRBJ1-2 | TRBV3-1/TRBV3-2 | . | TGTGCCAGCAGCCAAGATCTTTTTGGAGTCTATGGCTACACCTTC | CASSQDLFGVYGYTF
. | TRBJ1-3 | TRBV7-3 | . | TGTGCCAGCAGCCAAGGTGGGGCGAGTGGAAACACCATATATTTT | CASSQGGASGNTIYF
. | TRBJ2-2 | TRBV4-2 | . | TGTGCCAGCAGCCAAGATCGGAGGCTAGTGAAGACCGGGGAGCTGTTTTTT | CASSQDRRLVKTGELFF
TRBD1 | TRBJ2-3 | TRBV2 | . | TGTGCCAGCAAACGGGACAGGGGTTCAGATACGCAGTATTTT | CASKRDRGSDTQYF
TRBD1 | TRBJ2-1 | TRBV3-1/TRBV3-2 | . | TGTGCCAGCAGCCGTTGGGACAGGGGAACATACAATGAGCAGTTCTTC | CASSRWDRGTYNEQFF
. | TRBJ1-4 | TRBV7-2 | . | TGTGCCAGCAGCTTAAGTGGGCCAGGGGTTCGTGTTAATGAAAAACTGTTTTTT | CASSLSGPGVRVNEKLFF
TRBD2 | TRBJ2-7 | TRBV28 | . | TGTGCCAGCAGCTCGGGACTAGCGGGGGCCTACGAGCAGTACTTC | CASSSGLAGAYEQYF
. | TRBJ2-7 | TRBV18 | . | TGTGCCAGCTCAAAGGGAGGACTATTTGGAGGCGAGCAGTACTTC | CASSKGGLFGGEQYF
. | TRBJ2-5 | TRBV19 | . | TGTGCCAGTAGTATGGAAAGGGAGACCCAGTACTTC | CASSMERETQYF
. | TRBJ1-1 | TRBV6-5 | . | TGTGCCAGCAGTTACTCGGTGAACATGAACACTGAAGCTTTCTTT | CASSYSVNMNTEAFF
TRBD1 | TRBJ2-7 | TRBV29-1 | few | TGCAGCGTTCGACAGGGGGAGACTACCTACGAGCAGTACTTC | CSVRQGETTYEQYF
. | TRBJ1-2 | TRBV27 | . | TGTGCCAGCAGTTTAATGGGCAGGGCACATGGCTACACCTTC | CASSLMGRAHGYTF
. | TRBJ2-7 | TRBV5-1 | . | TGCGCCAGCAGCTCGAGTTATAGCTCCTACGAGCAGTACTTC | CASSSSYSSYEQYF
TRBD1 | TRBJ1-1 | TRBV6-5 | . | TGTGCCAGCAGTTACTCGAACGACAGGGGAAAAGCTTTCTTT | CASSYSNDRGKAFF
TRBD1 | TRBJ2-1 | TRBV28 | . | TGTGCCAGCAGTACAGGGGCCCCTTCCTACAATGAGCAGTTCTTC | CASSTGAPSYNEQFF
TRBD1 | TRBJ2-5 | TRBV5-6 | . | TGTGCCAGCAGCTTGGGAAGGGGGCGCCGCCAAGAGACCCAGTACTTC | CASSLGRGRRQETQYF
. | TRBJ2-1 | TRBV20-1 | . | TGCAGTGCTCACACTATGGTTGAGCAGTTCTTC | CSAHTMVEQFF
. | TRBJ1-6 | TRBV9 | once | TGTGCCAGCAGCGAAGGCGCTAATAATTCACCCCTCCACTTT | CASSEGANNSPLHF
. | TRBJ2-5 | TRBV19 | . | TGTGCCAGTAGTATAGATCTCGGTGGAGAGACCCAGTACTTC | CASSIDLGGETQYF
. | TRBJ2-5 | TRBV25-1 | . | TGTGCCAGCAGTGACCCGAGGCCGTTCTACCAAGAGACCCAGTACTTC | CASSDPRPFYQETQYF
. | TRBJ2-7 | TRBV4-2 | . | TGTGCCAGCAGCCAATACGGTGGGGCCTACGAGCAGTACTTC | CASSQYGGAYEQYF
TRBD1 | TRBJ2-2 | TRBV4-1 | few | TGCGCCAGCAGCCTAACCGCGGGACAGGGACGGGAGCTGTTTTTT | CASSLTAGQGRELFF
. | TRBJ1-5 | TRBV28 | . | TGTGCCAGCAGTTTACGGCAGGGGTGGACCCAGCATTTT | CASSLRQGWTQHF
. | TRBJ1-4 | TRBV30 | . | TGTGCCTGGAGTGCTCGAGAAAAACTGTTTTTT | CAWSAREKLFF
. | TRBJ2-1 | TRBV5-1 | . | TGCGCCAGCAGGTGGGGCTGGGGGGGCTCCAATGAGCAGTTCTTC | CASRWGWGGSNEQFF
. | TRBJ1-1 | TRBV7-8 | . | TGTGCCAGCAGCTTAAATCCCCACCCAGCTGGGAACACTGAAGCTTTCTTT | CASSLNPHPAGNTEAFF
. | TRBJ2-1 | TRBV7-8 | . | TGTGCCAGCAGCTTAGCGCCTGGCCACAATGAGCAGTTCTTC | CASSLAPGHNEQFF
. | TRBJ1-5 | TRBV6-5 | . | TGTGCCAGCAGTTTCACGGCAAATCAGCCCCAGCATTTT | CASSFTANQPQHF
TRBD1 | TRBJ1-1 | TRBV6-6 | . | TGTGCCAGCAGTTACGGCGGTTCAGGGGGTAACACTGAAGCTTTCTTT | CASSYGGSGGNTEAFF
TRBD1 | TRBJ2-3 | TRBV5-1 | once | TGCGCCAGCAGCCAGGGACAGAACACAGATACGCAGTATTTT | CASSQGQNTDTQYF
TRBD1 | TRBJ1-6 | TRBV30 | . | TGTGCCTGGAGTGTATGGGAACAGGGGCATAATTCACCCCTCCACTTT | CAWSVWEQGHNSPLHF
. | TRBJ2-3 | TRBV5-1 | . | TGCGCCAGCAGCTTGGGGGAGTACGGCACAGATACGCAGTATTTT | CASSLGEYGTDTQYF
. | TRBJ1-4 | TRBV10-2 | . | TGCGCCAGCAGTGACGAAAGAGGGGAAAAACTGTTTTTT | CASSDERGEKLFF
. | TRBJ2-3 | TRBV6-1 | . | TGTGCCAGCAGTGAGTTGGGGGATACGCAGTATTTT | CASSELGDTQYF
TRBD1 | TRBJ2-7 | TRBV9 | few | TGTGCCAGCAGCCCCCCGGAGGGACAGGGGGCTTACGAGCAGTACTTC | CASSPPEGQGAYEQYF
TRBD1 | TRBJ1-1 | TRBV7-2 | . | TGTGCCAGCAGCCTTAGAGGGACAGGCAACACTGAAGCTTTCTTT | CASSLRGTGNTEAFF
. | TRBJ2-5 | TRBV2 | . | TGTGCCAGCAGAGAGGTAAAAGAGACCCAGTACTTC | CASREVKETQYF
. | TRBJ1-2 | TRBV20-1 | . | TGCAGTGCTAGTCCTCTGGGTGGTGCTAACTATGGCTACACCTTC | CSASPLGGANYGYTF
. | TRBJ2-2 | TRBV27 | . | TGTGCCAGCAGTTGGCGCAGGGGAGCCACCGGGGAGCTGTTTTTT | CASSWRRGATGELFF
. | TRBJ2-3 | TRBV7-3 | once | TGTGCCAGCAGCTCAGATAGCGACCCCACAGATACGCAGTATTTT | CASSSDSDPTDTQYF
. | TRBJ2-7 | TRBV7-5 | . | TGTGCCAGAAGCCCCCGACTAGCGGGAGTGTTCGACGAGCAGTACTTC | CARSPRLAGVFDEQYF